Listed below are T cell receptor beta chains from one sample, sequenced in a study of a mutant IDH1 vaccine in newly diagnosed glioma. Assay: immunoSEQ multiplex PCR; the TCRdb copy retains only in-frame clones and omits some. The repertoire holds 90,000 to 100,000 clones, with roughly 90% as singletons. Here the sequenced sample was PBMCs, taken from a glioma patient treated with radiotherapy, temozolomide or both. Receptors originate from a woman between 50 and 59 years old with glioma. Both conserved end residues are trimmed from each CDR3.

J,V,CDR3
TRBJ2-3,TRBV30,ASDTLAGEVTDTQY
TRBJ1-2,TRBV28,ASSPPGGSYGYT
TRBJ2-7,TRBV14,ASSPEVTSWKYEQY
TRBJ2-7,TRBV7-3,ASSLGTGASLSSYEQY
TRBJ2-2,TRBV2,ASSEGQGGYTGELF
TRBJ1-1,TRBV5-6,ASTMPPGMNTEAF
TRBJ1-1,TRBV18,ASSPGRLNTEAF
TRBJ1-5,TRBV28,ASRGQGRQPQH
TRBJ2-7,TRBV10-1,ASSGGSPYEQY
TRBJ1-1,TRBV5-6,ASNSTGQRGQGRSEAF
TRBJ1-2,TRBV9,ASGPGTGRGYEGYT
NA,TRBV9,ASSAGTESYEQY
TRBJ1-2,TRBV6-6,ATRQDYGYT
TRBJ2-5,TRBV4-2,ASSQDRGRETQY